These 12 T cell receptor beta chains share one sample of origin, sequenced in a study of shared clonotypes between healthy human individuals. Sequencing used immunoSEQ multiplex PCR; TCRdb keeps in-frame clones, though not all of them. The sample shows 500,000 to 550,000 clones, roughly 95% of them seen only once. The sample taken for sequencing was naive CD4+ T cells sorted from blood. Subset indicated: CD45RA+ positively selected. Receptors originate from a woman aged 25 to 39 in good health.

The chain couples TRBV6-6 to TRBJ2-7; 9 bases fit TRBD1. Germline lookup yields CDR1 MNHNY and CDR2 SVGAGI (reference sequence). This CDR3 region has 14 residues. J lost 1 base, V lost 6 bases, and 4 bases had no gene match. The CDR3 DNA follows: TGTGCCAGCAGGACCGGGACAGGGTCCTACGAGCAGTACTTC. Its translation: CASRTGTGSYEQYF.

The genes are TRBV6-5 and TRBJ1-4; perhaps TRBD1 as D (5 bases). This CDR3 spans 16 amino acids. V lost 2 bases and J 7 bases, leaving 17 bases between the germline ends. The germline gives CDR1 MNHEY, CDR2 SVGAGI. The CDR3 region has the DNA TGTGCCAGCAGTTACACCCGCAGGGCTCGAGGTGAAAAACTGTTTTTT. Encoded protein: CASSYTRRARGEKLFF.

The chain carries TRBV5-1 and TRBJ2-5, with 8 bases lining up with TRBD2. The end of the DNA is better explained by TRBJ2-7, so the J call may be wrong. This CDR3 region has 14 residues. Per the germline V gene, CDR1 is SGHRS and CDR2 is YFSETQ. CDR3 loop: CASSPPSGSYEQYF. The CDR3 DNA follows: TGCGCCAGCAGCCCTCCTAGCGGGTCCTACGAGCAGTACTTC.

The chain has TRBV6-1 and TRBJ2-1, with unresolved D. CDR3 size: 14 residues. Germline V lookup: CDR1 MNHNS, CDR2 SASEGT. Between the trimmed V and J ends, which lost 5 bases and 8 bases, there was a span of 16 bases. The CDR3 coding sequence is TGTGCCAGCAGTATACCGGACGGCTCAGATGAGCAGTTCTTC. This sequence encodes CASSIPDGSDEQFF.

With respect to this clone: Additional DNA sequences in this sample encode the identical CDR3. This chain joins TRBV5-1 and TRBJ2-3, with TRBD2 matching over 10 bases. CDR1 is SGHRS, CDR2 YFSETQ, per germline. V was pared by 0 bases and J by 3 bases, with 4 bases of the junction left unmatched. The CDR3 is 16 amino acids. The CDR3 DNA reads TGCGCCAGCAGCTTGGGACTAGCGGGTGGGACAGATACGCAGTATTTT. It specifies CASSLGLAGGTDTQYF.

J is TRBJ2-5 and V is TRBV28; D might be TRBD1 (5 bases). The germline gives CDR1 MDHEN, CDR2 SYDVKM. The ends were cut back, 6 bases at V and 5 bases at J, with 13 bases in the middle. The CDR3 sequence is 13 residues long. This CDR3 is CASRAQGGETQYF. The CDR3 DNA reads TGTGCCAGCAGGGCGCAGGGCGGCGAGACCCAGTACTTC.

V gene TRBV19 combines with J gene TRBJ2-7; TRBD1 matches 8 bases. This CDR3 has 15 residues. Germline CDR1 LNHDA, CDR2 SQIVND (reference sequence). V lost 3 bases, J lost 3 bases, and 7 bases stayed unmatched. This CDR3 is CASSIFGQGFYEQYF. As DNA, the CDR3 is TGTGCCAGTAGTATTTTCGGACAGGGATTCTACGAGCAGTACTTC.

The chain joins TRBV28 to TRBJ2-3; 7 nucleotides align to TRBD2. The CDR3 is 14 amino acids. Germline CDR1 MDHEN, CDR2 SYDVKM. V was pared by 5 bases and J by 10 bases, with 12 bases of the junction left unmatched. The CDR3 DNA reads as TGTGCCAGCAGTCCCCCCACTACACGGGAGGCGCAGTATTTT. This encodes CASSPPTTREAQYF.

The V gene is TRBV5-1, the J gene TRBJ1-5; 9 bases are shared with TRBD1. The length of the CDR3 is 16 residues. Germline loops: CDR1 SGHRS, CDR2 YFSETQ. With 1 base clipped from V and 3 bases from J, the junction kept 5 bases outside the gene matches. The chain's CDR3 is CASSLTTGGINQPQHF. The CDR3 coding sequence is TGCGCCAGCAGCTTGACGACAGGGGGGATCAATCAGCCCCAGCATTTT.

In its sample, this clone was seen once. This chain links TRBV5-4 with TRBJ1-2; D is undetermined. The germline CDR1 and CDR2 sequences are SGHNT and YYREEE (reference sequence). This CDR3 spans 14 amino acids. V lost 4 bases and J lost 5, with 15 bases in between. Here the CDR3 reads CASSPPPGNYGYTF. CDR3 bases: TGTGCCAGCAGCCCGCCTCCAGGAAATTATGGCTACACCTTC.

The gene calls are TRBV6-5 and TRBJ1-4; 8 nucleotides align to TRBD1. V shed 5 bases, J shed 8 bases, and the junction held 7 bases outside the gene matches. CDR1 and CDR2 (germline): MNHEY, SVGAGI. CDR3 size: 14 residues. CDR3 region: CASSAATGAEKLFF. CDR3 bases: TGTGCCAGCAGTGCTGCGACAGGGGCCGAAAAACTGTTTTTT.

This clone was detected only once. The chain is built from TRBV29-1 and TRBJ1-1; no definite D call. Trimming shortened V by 3 bases and J by 1 base, and 9 bases separated the two germline ends. This CDR3 has 13 residues. Germline assignment: CDR1 SQVTM and CDR2 ANQGSEA. The CDR3 coding sequence is TGCAGCGTTGAGTCCAATTGGAACACTGAAGCTTTCTTT. Translated, it gives CSVESNWNTEAFF.